The 26 T cell receptor beta chains below all came from one sample that was sequenced in a study of blood T cell repertoires in COVID-19. Using immunoSEQ multiplex PCR, the repertoire was profiled, and TCRdb retains in-frame clones only, with some absent. This sample yields around 57,000 clones, of which around nine tenths are seen a single time; less than 20% belongs to the top ten. The sample was peripheral blood. These receptors were obtained from a woman aged 80 or over with active COVID-19.

The CDR3 DNA sequence: TGTGCCAGCAGCGATACTAGCGGGGGGGCCCCCTACAATGAGCAGTTCTTC. Protein: CASSDTSGGAPYNEQFF. V usage is TRBV5-6 and J usage is TRBJ2-1; TRBD2 matches 13 bases. Germline-derived CDR1 and CDR2 are SGHDT and YYEEEE. This CDR3 region has 17 residues. V lost 4 bases to trimming and J lost 2 bases; unmatched junction nucleotides: 6.

The V call is TRBV4-2, the J call TRBJ1-3; 7 bases map to TRBD1. The V segment lost 3 bases and the J segment 2 bases; nucleotides outside the gene matches: 7. This CDR3 region has 16 residues. CDR1 is LGHNA and CDR2 is YNFKEQ in the germline V gene. The CDR3 nucleotides are TGTGCCAGCAGCCAGCCCGGGACAGCTACTGGAAACACCATATATTTT. Its translation is CASSQPGTATGNTIYF.

The chain has TRBV18 and TRBJ2-3; D is uncertain. The CDR3 loop spans 16 amino acids. V gave up 0 bases and J gave up 4 bases, with 14 bases separating them. Germline V CDR1 and CDR2: KGHSH, LQKENI. The CDR3 sequence: CASSPPGSSLPDTQYF. The CDR3 DNA is TGTGCCAGCTCACCACCCGGGTCCTCCCTCCCAGATACGCAGTATTTT.

The chain uses TRBV6-2 or TRBV6-3 and TRBJ2-5; 7 bases fit TRBD1. V gave up 6 bases and J gave up 0 bases; unmatched junction bases: 16. CDR3 size: 18 residues. Germline CDR1 MNHEY, CDR2 SVGEGT. The CDR3 DNA is TGTGCCAGCAGCTTGGACAGGTTCAGGTGGGGACACCAAGAGACCCAGTACTTC. As protein: CASSLDRFRWGHQETQYF.

The chain is built from TRBV5-1 and TRBJ2-5; 8 bases map to TRBD2. Germline assignment: CDR1 SGHRS and CDR2 YFSETQ. The V segment lost 5 bases and the J segment 0 bases; nucleotides outside the gene matches: 9. The CDR3 is 16 residues long. In DNA, the CDR3 is TGCGCCAGCAGACCCAGCGGGGGCACGTACCAAGAGACCCAGTACTTC. Protein sequence: CASRPSGGTYQETQYF.

There are a few counts of this clone. The gene calls are TRBV5-6 and TRBJ1-2; a weak D match, TRBD1 (5 bases). Trimming pared 0 bases from V and 8 bases from J, leaving 14 bases between. Looked up from germline, CDR1 is SGHDT and CDR2 is YYEEEE. The CDR3 consists of 14 residues. In DNA form, the CDR3 reads TGTGCCAGCAGCTTGGGAAGTTTCAGGGTGGGCTACACCTTC. Translation: CASSLGSFRVGYTF.

J is TRBJ2-5 and V is TRBV27, with TRBD2 matching 8 bases. The CDR3 consists of 16 residues. CDR1 is MNHEY and CDR2 is SMNVEV in the germline V gene (reference sequence). V trimming: 0 bases; J trimming: 5 bases; junction bases outside the gene matches: 8. The DNA for the CDR3 is TGTGCCAGCAGTTTATCTGCGGGGGGCATAGGGGAGACCCAGTACTTC. Translated: CASSLSAGGIGETQYF.

In this sample, this clone turned up a few times. V gene TRBV4-1 combines with J gene TRBJ2-3, with D unclear. The CDR3 covers 14 residues. Germline V gene sequence: CDR1 MGHRA, CDR2 YSYEKL. V was trimmed by 0 bases and J by 4 bases, leaving 8 bases between them. The CDR3 sequence is CASSQDIPSDTQYF. The CDR3, as DNA: TGCGCCAGCAGCCAAGATATCCCTTCAGATACGCAGTATTTT.

This clone was observed once. The rearrangement uses TRBV19 and TRBJ2-2; TRBD2 agrees at 7 bases. The CDR3 extends over 13 amino acids. Germline V CDR1 and CDR2: LNHDA, SQIVND (reference sequence). Trimming removed 5 bases from V and 6 bases from J; junction bases left unmatched: 3. CDR3 in DNA: TGTGCCAGTAGTTCCACTAGCGCCGGGGAGCTGTTTTTT. It specifies CASSSTSAGELFF.

The chain is built from TRBV18 and TRBJ2-2; 8 nucleotides match TRBD2. Germline V CDR1 and CDR2: KGHSH, LQKENI. The CDR3 covers 15 residues. Losses at the gene ends were 5 bases for V and 3 bases for J; bases not matched to a gene: 5. Here the CDR3 reads CASSAASGYTGELFF. The CDR3 nucleotides read TGTGCCAGCTCAGCAGCTAGCGGGTACACCGGGGAGCTGTTTTTT.

V gene TRBV11-2 combines with J gene TRBJ2-5; 8 bases are a match to TRBD2. Germline trimming cut 7 bases from V and 2 bases from J; bases unmatched to any gene: 9. The CDR3 is made up of 15 amino acids. Germline V CDR1 and CDR2: SGHAT, FQNNGV. The CDR3, as DNA: TGTGCCAGCACTAACCCCACTAGCGGACAAGAGACCCAGTACTTC. Its protein product is CASTNPTSGQETQYF.

The chain recombines TRBV27 with TRBJ2-5; D call uncertain. The CDR3 has 13 amino acids. V was cut by 2 bases and J by 4 bases, with 8 bases left in between. CDR1 is MNHEY and CDR2 is SMNVEV in the germline V gene (reference sequence). The CDR3 is CASSLSGGETQYF. The CDR3 nucleotides read TGTGCCAGCAGTTTAAGTGGCGGAGAGACCCAGTACTTC.

V and J are TRBV28 and TRBJ1-4; TRBD1 matches 10 bases. The CDR3 has 14 residues. V trimming: 7 bases; J trimming: 8 bases; junction bases outside the gene matches: 7. Germline loops: CDR1 MDHEN, CDR2 SYDVKM. The CDR3 reads CASIRDRGTEKLFF. In DNA form, the CDR3 reads TGTGCCAGCATCCGGGACAGGGGAACAGAAAAACTGTTTTTT.

This clone is categorized as medium-sized. The chain uses TRBV3-1 (or the pseudogene TRBV3-2) and TRBJ1-2; D uncertain. V dropped 1 base and J dropped 5 bases, with 14 bases sitting between them. CDR3 size: 15 residues. Per the germline V gene, CDR1 is LGHDT and CDR2 is YNNKEL (reference sequence). The CDR3 loop is CASSQGGYLWYGYTF. CDR3 in DNA: TGTGCCAGCAGCCAAGGAGGGTACCTATGGTATGGCTACACCTTC.

The rearrangement links TRBV2 to TRBJ2-7, with D unclear. V was pared by 7 bases and J by 3 bases, with 16 bases between. The V gene's germline CDR1 is SNHLY and CDR2 FYNNEI. The CDR3 loop spans 14 amino acids. The CDR3 DNA sequence: TGTGCCAGCACCCTTGGGCGTAATAGCTACGAGCAGTACTTC. It yields the protein CASTLGRNSYEQYF.

CDR3 residues: CASSLDRPTDTQYF. CDR3 sequence (DNA): TGCGCCAGCAGTCTTGACAGGCCCACAGATACGCAGTATTTT. The V gene is TRBV5-1, the J gene TRBJ2-3; TRBD1 might be the D (6 bases). Trimming left V 5 bases short and J 2 bases short, with 12 bases between. Germline V lookup: CDR1 SGHRS, CDR2 YFSETQ. This CDR3 has 14 residues.

V is TRBV2 and J is TRBJ2-1; possible D gene TRBD2, 5 bases. CDR1 is SNHLY, CDR2 FYNNEI, per germline. The CDR3 consists of 13 residues. The V and J ends lost 7 bases and 8 bases respectively, with 15 bases between them. CDR3 bases: TGTGCCAGCATGAAGGAGGTTGTGGATGAGCAGTTCTTC. This translates into CASMKEVVDEQFF.

The J gene is TRBJ2-3, the V gene TRBV7-2, with 9 positions matching TRBD2. Trimming removed 2 bases from V and 5 bases from J; junction bases left unmatched: 8. CDR1 and CDR2 (germline): SGHTA, FQGNSA. The CDR3 runs 16 residues. The CDR3 sequence is CASSLFPAGGGDTQYF. CDR3 coding DNA: TGTGCCAGCAGCTTATTTCCGGCGGGGGGGGGAGATACGCAGTATTTT.

The chain employs TRBV15 and TRBJ2-7, with 10 bases fitting TRBD2. Germline assignment: CDR1 LNHNV and CDR2 YYDKDF (reference sequence). Trimming took 0 bases from V and 3 from J; bases not matched to a gene: 8. The CDR3 is 17 amino acids. The CDR3 nucleotides are TGTGCCACCAGCAGAGATCTAGCGGGGGTGGGGCTCTACGAGCAGTACTTC. Its translation is CATSRDLAGVGLYEQYF.

This clone was detected only a few times. V and J are TRBV3-1 (or the pseudogene TRBV3-2) and TRBJ2-7; D is perhaps TRBD2 (6 bases). The germline V gene has CDR1 LGHDT and CDR2 YNNKEL (reference sequence). This CDR3 contains 18 residues. V shed 3 bases and J shed 1 base, with 22 bases lying between them. CDR3 nucleotide sequence: TGTGCCAGCAGCCACCTCTCTAGAATCGGGCGGGGATCCTACGAGCAGTACTTC. It codes for CASSHLSRIGRGSYEQYF.

The genes are TRBV5-1 and TRBJ2-1, with TRBD2 matching 14 bases. Trimming took 4 bases from V and 5 from J; bases not matched to a gene: 2. The length of the CDR3 is 15 residues. In germline, CDR1 is SGHRS, CDR2 YFSETQ. The CDR3 DNA reads TGCGCCAGCAGCCGGGGACTAGCGGGAGACAATGAGCAGTTCTTC. Its protein is CASSRGLAGDNEQFF.

This clone came up a few times. This chain connects TRBV7-2 to TRBJ2-3; TRBD2 aligns across 8 bases. In germline, CDR1 is SGHTA, CDR2 FQGNSA. Unmatched junction bases numbered 15, after V lost 2 bases and J lost 8 bases. This CDR3 region has 17 residues. CDR3 sequence: CASSLQGTSGPHGTQYF. DNA for the CDR3: TGTGCCAGCAGCTTACAGGGTACTAGCGGCCCCCACGGTACGCAGTATTTT.

The chain employs TRBV7-9 and TRBJ2-5, with TRBD1 as a possible D gene (5 bases). The CDR3 length is 13 residues. CDR1 and CDR2 from the germline V gene are SEHNR and FQNEAQ (reference sequence). The V gene lost 7 bases and the J gene lost 0 bases, with 9 bases spanning the gap. The CDR3 DNA reads TGTGCCAGCAAACCAGGGTACCAAGAGACCCAGTACTTC. It specifies CASKPGYQETQYF.

Comment on this clone: Other DNA sequences from this sample encode an identical CDR3 as well. The chain joins TRBV19 to TRBJ1-5; unclear D gene. Germline CDR1 LNHDA, CDR2 SQIVND (reference sequence). V lost 3 bases, J lost 14 bases, and 14 bases lay in between. The CDR3 is 12 amino acids. The CDR3 protein is CASSIGEGKEHF. Here the CDR3 DNA reads TGTGCCAGTAGTATTGGGGAGGGTAAAGAGCATTTT.

The chain uses TRBV12-5 and TRBJ1-1, with 7 nucleotides matching TRBD1. This CDR3 contains 13 residues. Germline V gene sequence: CDR1 LGHNT, CDR2 FRNRAP. Losses at the gene ends were 0 bases for V and 7 bases for J; bases not matched to a gene: 2. The CDR3 region is CASGLVPGGEAFF. Written as DNA, the CDR3 is TGTGCTAGTGGTTTGGTCCCAGGGGGTGAAGCTTTCTTT.

The V call is TRBV6-2 or TRBV6-3, the J call TRBJ1-2; 7 nucleotides line up with TRBD1. Unmatched junction bases numbered 7, after V lost 5 bases and J lost 4 bases. CDR3 size: 14 residues. CDR1 MNHEY and CDR2 SVGEGT come from the germline V gene. The CDR3: CASSTRQGTYGYTF. As DNA, the CDR3 is TGTGCCAGCAGTACCCGACAGGGAACCTATGGCTACACCTTC.